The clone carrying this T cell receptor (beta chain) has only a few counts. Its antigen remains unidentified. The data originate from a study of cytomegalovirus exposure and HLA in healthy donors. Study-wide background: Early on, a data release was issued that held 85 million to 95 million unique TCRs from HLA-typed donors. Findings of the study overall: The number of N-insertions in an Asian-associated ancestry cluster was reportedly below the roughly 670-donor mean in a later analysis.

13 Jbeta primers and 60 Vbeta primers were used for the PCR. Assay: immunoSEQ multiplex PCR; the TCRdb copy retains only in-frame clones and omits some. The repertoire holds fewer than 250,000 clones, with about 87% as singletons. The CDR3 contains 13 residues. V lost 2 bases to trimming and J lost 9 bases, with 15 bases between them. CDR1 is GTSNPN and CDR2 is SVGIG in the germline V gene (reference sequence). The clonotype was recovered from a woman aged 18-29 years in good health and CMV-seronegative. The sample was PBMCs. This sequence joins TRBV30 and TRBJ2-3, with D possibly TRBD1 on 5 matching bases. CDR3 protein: CAWSSQGRTTQYF. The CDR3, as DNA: TGTGCCTGGAGTTCCCAGGGAAGAACGACGCAGTATTTT.